This T cell receptor beta chain was sequenced for a study of shared clonotypes between healthy human individuals. Donors were healthy HIV-negative adults without recently reported acute infections or vaccinations. Subsets obtained from CD4+ cells comprised CD45RA+ naive and CD45RA-negative memory cells. As regards this clone: The antigen is undetermined.

V was cut by 3 bases and J by 5 bases, with 16 bases left in between. This CDR3 region has 14 residues. CDR1 and CDR2 from the germline V gene are SQVTM and ANQGSEA. Template for every sorted-subset replicate PCR totaled approximately 200 ng DNA, around 32,000 T cell genomes. Assay: immunoSEQ multiplex PCR; the TCRdb copy retains only in-frame clones and omits some. Among about 2.3 million clones, about nine tenths were seen once, and the ten largest hold about 0.36%. Study-wide findings and caveats: Deeper or shallower sequencing was expected to change how clonotypes are shared among donors.

V gene TRBV29-1 combines with J gene TRBJ2-5; possibly TRBD1 for D (6 bases). Sequenced material: naive CD4+ T cells from PBMCs. Stated subset: CD45RA+ positively selected. The source is a young man in good health. Some clones in this sample may be carry-over from other donors' samples. DNA of the CDR3: TGCAGCGTTGACGGGACATCGGAATGGGAGACCCAGTACTTC. Its translation: CSVDGTSEWETQYF. The full variable domain, in which reference TRBV29-1 and TRBJ2-5 provide the parts outside the CDR3, is SAVISQKPSRDICQRGTSLTIQCQVDSQVTMMFWYRQQPGQSLTLIATANQGSEATYESGFVIDKFPISRPNLTFSTLTVSNMSPEDSSIYLCSVDGTSEWETQYFGPGTRLLVL.